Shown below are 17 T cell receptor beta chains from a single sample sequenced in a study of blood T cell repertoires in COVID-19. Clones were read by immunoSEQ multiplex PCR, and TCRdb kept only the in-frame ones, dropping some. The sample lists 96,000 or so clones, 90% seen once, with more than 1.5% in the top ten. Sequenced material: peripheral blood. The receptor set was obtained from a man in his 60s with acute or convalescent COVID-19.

The CDR3 loop reads CASSLRGYGTEAFF. As DNA, the CDR3 is TGTGCCAGCAGTTTACGGGGGTATGGCACTGAAGCTTTCTTT. V usage is TRBV28 and J usage is TRBJ1-1, with a weak D call TRBD1 (5 bases). V was clipped by 2 bases and J by 4 bases, with 11 bases between them. This CDR3 is 14 amino acids long. Germline-derived CDR1 and CDR2 are MDHEN and SYDVKM.

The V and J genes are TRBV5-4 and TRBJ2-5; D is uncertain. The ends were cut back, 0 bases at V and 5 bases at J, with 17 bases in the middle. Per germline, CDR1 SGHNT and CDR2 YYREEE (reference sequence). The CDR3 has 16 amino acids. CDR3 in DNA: TGTGCCAGCAGCTTGGATAGCACTCGCGCAGTGGAGACCCAGTACTTC. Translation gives CASSLDSTRAVETQYF. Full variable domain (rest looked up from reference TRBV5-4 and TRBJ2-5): ETGVTQSPTHLIKTRGQQVTLRCSSQSGHNTVSWYQQALGQGPQFIFQYYREEENGRGNFPPRFSGLQFPNYSSELNVNALELDDSALYLCASSLDSTRAVETQYFGPGTRLLVL.

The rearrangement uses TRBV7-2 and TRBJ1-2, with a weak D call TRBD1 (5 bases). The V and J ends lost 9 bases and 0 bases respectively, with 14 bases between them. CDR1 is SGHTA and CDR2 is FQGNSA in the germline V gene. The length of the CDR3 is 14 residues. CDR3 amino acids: CARAGVTSNYGYTF. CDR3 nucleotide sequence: TGTGCCAGGGCGGGGGTCACCTCTAACTATGGCTACACCTTC. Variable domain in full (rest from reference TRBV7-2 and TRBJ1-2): GAGVSQSPSNKVTEKGKDVELRCDPISGHTALYWYRQSLGQGLEFLIYFQGNSAPDKSGLPSDRFSAERTGGSVSTLTIQRTQQEDSAVYLCARAGVTSNYGYTFGSGTRLTVV.

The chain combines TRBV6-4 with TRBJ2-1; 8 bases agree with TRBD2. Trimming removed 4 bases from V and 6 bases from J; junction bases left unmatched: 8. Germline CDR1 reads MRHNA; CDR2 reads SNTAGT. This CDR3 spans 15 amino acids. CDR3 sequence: CASSASGGPGNEQFF. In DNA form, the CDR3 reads TGTGCCAGCAGTGCATCGGGAGGGCCGGGCAATGAGCAGTTCTTC.

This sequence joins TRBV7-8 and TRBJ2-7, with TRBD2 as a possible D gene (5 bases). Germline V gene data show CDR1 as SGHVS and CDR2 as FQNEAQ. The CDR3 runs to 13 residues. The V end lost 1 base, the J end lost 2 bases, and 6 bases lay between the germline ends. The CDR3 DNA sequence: TGTGCCAGCAGCTTAGGGACTCCCTACGAGCAGTACTTC. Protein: CASSLGTPYEQYF.

The chain's CDR3 is CAISLTGEGNTEAFF. The CDR3 region has the DNA TGTGCCATCAGTTTGACAGGGGAGGGGAACACTGAAGCTTTCTTT. This rearrangement joins TRBV10-3 to TRBJ1-1; 8 bases are a match to TRBD1. Germline CDR1 ENHRY, CDR2 SYGVKD. The CDR3 has 15 amino acids. V lost 5 bases, J lost 1 base, and 6 bases stayed unmatched.

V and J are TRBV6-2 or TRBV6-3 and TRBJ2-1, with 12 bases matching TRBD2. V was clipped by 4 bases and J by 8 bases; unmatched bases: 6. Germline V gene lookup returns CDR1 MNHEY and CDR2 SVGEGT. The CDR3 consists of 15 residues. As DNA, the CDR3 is TGTGCCAGCAGTTCCCTAGCGGGAGGGCCATATGAGCAGTTCTTC. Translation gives CASSSLAGGPYEQFF.

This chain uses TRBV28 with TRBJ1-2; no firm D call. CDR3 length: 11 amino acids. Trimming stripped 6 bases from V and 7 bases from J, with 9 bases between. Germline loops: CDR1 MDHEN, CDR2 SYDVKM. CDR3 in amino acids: CASSTPGGYTF. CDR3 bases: TGTGCCAGCAGCACACCGGGTGGCTACACCTTC.

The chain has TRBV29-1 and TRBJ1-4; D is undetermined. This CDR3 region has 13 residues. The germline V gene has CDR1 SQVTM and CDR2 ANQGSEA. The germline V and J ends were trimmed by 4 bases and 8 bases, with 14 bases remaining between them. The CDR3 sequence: CSVGEGEGEKLFF. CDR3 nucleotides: TGCAGCGTTGGTGAGGGCGAAGGGGAAAAACTGTTTTTT.

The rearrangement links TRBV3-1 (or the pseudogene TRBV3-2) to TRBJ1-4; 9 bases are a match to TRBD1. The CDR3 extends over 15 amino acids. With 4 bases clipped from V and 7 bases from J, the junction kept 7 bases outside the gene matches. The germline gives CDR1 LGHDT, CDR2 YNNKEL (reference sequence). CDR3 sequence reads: CASSLLQGAGEKLFF. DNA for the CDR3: TGTGCCAGCAGCCTCCTACAGGGGGCCGGTGAAAAACTGTTTTTT.

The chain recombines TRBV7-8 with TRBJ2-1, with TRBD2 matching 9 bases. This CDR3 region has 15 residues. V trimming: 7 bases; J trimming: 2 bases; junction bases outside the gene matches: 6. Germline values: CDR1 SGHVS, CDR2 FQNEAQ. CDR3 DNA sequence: TGTGCCAGCACCATAGCGGGAGTAGCCTACAATGAGCAGTTCTTC. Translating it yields CASTIAGVAYNEQFF.

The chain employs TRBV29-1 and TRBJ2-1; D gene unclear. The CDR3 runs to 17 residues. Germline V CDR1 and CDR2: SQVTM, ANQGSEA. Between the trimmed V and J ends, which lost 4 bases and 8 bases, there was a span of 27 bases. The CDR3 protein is CSVVGDSTSGNEYEQFF. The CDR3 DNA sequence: TGCAGCGTTGTAGGTGATTCCACGTCGGGTAATGAGTATGAGCAGTTCTTC.

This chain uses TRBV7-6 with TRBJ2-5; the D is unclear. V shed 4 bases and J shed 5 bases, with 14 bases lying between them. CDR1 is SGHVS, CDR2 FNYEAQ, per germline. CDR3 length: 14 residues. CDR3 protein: CASSSTTRVETQYF. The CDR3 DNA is TGTGCCAGCAGCTCCACTACCCGGGTGGAGACCCAGTACTTC.

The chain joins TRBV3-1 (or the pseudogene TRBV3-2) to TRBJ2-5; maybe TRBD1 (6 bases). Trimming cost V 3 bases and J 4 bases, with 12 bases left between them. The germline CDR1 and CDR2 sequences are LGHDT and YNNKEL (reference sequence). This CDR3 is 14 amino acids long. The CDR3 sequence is CASSHPQGPETQYF. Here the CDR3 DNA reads TGTGCCAGCAGCCACCCACAGGGTCCAGAGACCCAGTACTTC.

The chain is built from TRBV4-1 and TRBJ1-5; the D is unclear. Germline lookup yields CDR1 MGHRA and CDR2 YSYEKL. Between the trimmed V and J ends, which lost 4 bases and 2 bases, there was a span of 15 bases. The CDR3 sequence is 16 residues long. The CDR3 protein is CASSPAEGSGNQPQHF. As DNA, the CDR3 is TGCGCCAGCAGCCCGGCGGAGGGCTCGGGCAATCAGCCCCAGCATTTT.

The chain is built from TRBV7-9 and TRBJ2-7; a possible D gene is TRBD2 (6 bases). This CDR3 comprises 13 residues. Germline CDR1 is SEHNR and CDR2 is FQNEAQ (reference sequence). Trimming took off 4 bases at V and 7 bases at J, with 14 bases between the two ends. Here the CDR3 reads CASSSLGGMEQYF. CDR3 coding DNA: TGTGCCAGCAGCTCCCTGGGGGGTATGGAGCAGTACTTC.

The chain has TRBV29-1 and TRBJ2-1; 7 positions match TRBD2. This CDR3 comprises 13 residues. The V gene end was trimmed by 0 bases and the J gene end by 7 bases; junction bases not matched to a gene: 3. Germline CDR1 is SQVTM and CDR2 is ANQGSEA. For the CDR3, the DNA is TGCAGCGTTGAAGAGCGGGGGAGGAATGAGCAGTTCTTC. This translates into CSVEERGRNEQFF.